The 23 T cell receptor beta chains listed next were all sequenced from one sample in a study of tumor-infiltrating lymphocytes in localized non-small cell lung cancer. Produced via immunoSEQ multiplex PCR; TCRdb's table is partial and in-frame only. The data contain about 16,000 clones, approximately 79% of them singletons. Sequencing was done on a sample of lung tumor tissue. The receptors originated from a human donor with non-small cell lung cancer.

Here the CDR3 reads CASSEAERSLAFF. The CDR3 DNA sequence: TGTGCCAGCAGTGAAGCGGAGAGATCCTTAGCTTTCTTT. The gene calls are TRBV2 and TRBJ1-1; D ambiguous. V was clipped by 0 bases and J by 10 bases, with 12 bases between them. The germline V gene encodes CDR1 SNHLY and CDR2 FYNNEI. The CDR3 extends over 13 amino acids.

V gene TRBV6-6 combines with J gene TRBJ1-1; D ambiguous. Germline V gene data show CDR1 as MNHNY and CDR2 as SVGAGI (reference sequence). V shed 6 bases and J shed 7 bases, with 15 bases lying between them. This CDR3 has 13 residues. The CDR3 nucleotides read TGTGCCAGCAGGCCACACAGCAACCTTGAAGCTTTCTTT. The encoded protein is CASRPHSNLEAFF.

The CDR3 region is CASSLQGQGHGYTF. The CDR3 DNA reads as TGTGCCAGCAGCCTTCAAGGACAGGGTCATGGCTACACCTTC. The rearrangement links TRBV7-9 to TRBJ1-2; 8 nucleotides agree with TRBD1. CDR1 and CDR2 from the germline V gene are SEHNR and FQNEAQ (reference sequence). The CDR3 loop spans 14 amino acids. V lost 5 bases and J lost 6; bases outside the gene matches: 8.

The chain combines TRBV10-3 with TRBJ1-1; 7 bases agree with TRBD1. Germline V gene data show CDR1 as ENHRY and CDR2 as SYGVKD. V lost 6 bases, J lost 2 bases, and 3 bases stayed unmatched. This CDR3 comprises 13 residues. DNA for the CDR3: TGTGCCATCAGGGGGACAGAAAACACTGAAGCTTTCTTT. Amino acids: CAIRGTENTEAFF.

This clone came up a few times. The genes are TRBV7-6 and TRBJ2-3; the match to TRBD2 covers 11 bases. The CDR3 loop spans 16 amino acids. Per the germline V gene, CDR1 is SGHVS and CDR2 is FNYEAQ. Trimming took 2 bases from V and 3 from J; bases not matched to a gene: 4. CDR3 sequence: CASSLTTSGVTDTQYF. The CDR3 DNA follows: TGTGCCAGCAGCTTAACGACTAGCGGGGTAACAGATACGCAGTATTTT.

This clone was seen a few times. The chain uses TRBV19 and TRBJ2-2; D uncertain. Trimming left V 11 bases short and J 2 bases short, with 18 bases between. The CDR3 length is 15 residues. From germline, CDR1 is LNHDA and CDR2 SQIVND (reference sequence). The CDR3 sequence: CASKGNTPNTGELFF. DNA of the CDR3: TGTGCCTCAAAGGGTAATACGCCCAACACCGGGGAGCTGTTTTTT.

The V gene is TRBV19, the J gene TRBJ2-2; 7 nucleotides line up with TRBD1. The CDR3 extends over 19 amino acids. V shed 3 bases and J 0 bases; nucleotides not matched to a gene: 13. Germline CDR1 reads LNHDA; CDR2 reads SQIVND (reference sequence). The CDR3 loop is CASSITTFDRETNTGELFF. CDR3 DNA sequence: TGTGCCAGTAGTATTACTACATTCGACAGGGAAACGAACACCGGGGAGCTGTTTTTT. The entire variable domain, with the rest obtained from reference TRBV19 and TRBJ2-2, is as follows: DGGITQSPKYLFRKEGQNVTLSCEQNLNHDAMYWYRQDPGQGLRLIYYSQIVNDFQKGDIAEGYSVSREKKESFPLTVTSAQKNPTAFYLCASSITTFDRETNTGELFFGEGSRLTVL.

Only one count was recorded for this clone. This chain uses TRBV28 with TRBJ1-5; TRBD1 aligns across 9 bases. This CDR3 contains 15 residues. The germline gives CDR1 MDHEN, CDR2 SYDVKM. With 6 bases clipped from V and 6 bases from J, the junction kept 9 bases outside the gene matches. As DNA, the CDR3 is TGTGCCAGCAGCCCCGGGACAGGGATGATTCAGCCCCAGCATTTT. Protein product: CASSPGTGMIQPQHF.

V is TRBV27 and J is TRBJ2-3, with D maybe TRBD2 (6 bases). Trimming left V 4 bases short and J 5 bases short, with 10 bases between. Germline V gives CDR1 MNHEY, CDR2 SMNVEV (reference sequence). This CDR3 has 13 residues. CDR3 in DNA: TGTGCCAGCAGTTCGGACGGGAGAGATACGCAGTATTTT. It specifies CASSSDGRDTQYF.

The rearrangement links TRBV30 to TRBJ2-1, with a weak D call TRBD2 (6 bases). The germline V and J ends were trimmed by 5 bases and 2 bases, with 13 bases remaining between them. The CDR3 has 14 amino acids. Germline V gene sequence: CDR1 GTSNPN, CDR2 SVGIG (reference sequence). The CDR3 sequence: CAWSRGFPYNEQFF. DNA of the CDR3: TGTGCCTGGTCGCGGGGATTCCCCTACAATGAGCAGTTCTTC.

This clone was observed a few times. The chain combines TRBV28 with TRBJ2-7; D is uncertain. The CDR3 is 15 residues long. The V gene's germline CDR1 is MDHEN and CDR2 SYDVKM. V lost 2 bases, J lost 7 bases, and 18 bases lay in between. The CDR3 is CASSLRTPTLWEQYF. The DNA of the CDR3 is TGTGCCAGCAGTTTAAGGACCCCTACGCTGTGGGAGCAGTACTTC. Full variable domain (remainder filled in from reference TRBV28 and TRBJ2-7): DVKVTQSSRYLVKRTGEKVFLECVQDMDHENMFWYRQDPGLGLRLIYFSYDVKMKEKGDIPEGYSVSREKKERFSLILESASTNQTSMYLCASSLRTPTLWEQYFGPGTRLTVT.

V usage is TRBV15 and J usage is TRBJ1-3; D not resolved. V lost 1 base to trimming and J lost 4 bases, with 14 bases between them. Germline loops: CDR1 LNHNV, CDR2 YYDKDF (reference sequence). This CDR3 contains 16 residues. The CDR3 sequence is CATSRANDLKGNTIYF. In DNA, the CDR3 is TGTGCCACCAGCAGAGCTAATGATCTAAAGGGAAACACCATATATTTT.

The chain recombines TRBV28 with TRBJ2-2; 12 nucleotides agree with TRBD2. Germline lookup yields CDR1 MDHEN and CDR2 SYDVKM. The trim removed 3 bases at V and 5 bases at J, leaving 7 bases unmatched. The CDR3 has 17 amino acids. The CDR3: CASSFLAGGIYTGELFF. Here the CDR3 DNA reads TGTGCCAGCAGTTTCCTAGCGGGGGGGATTTATACCGGGGAGCTGTTTTTT.

This clone was recorded a few times. The chain recombines TRBV7-3 with TRBJ1-1; maybe TRBD1 (6 bases). Trimming stripped 3 bases from V and 1 base from J, with 6 bases between. CDR3 length: 13 residues. Per the germline V gene, CDR1 is SGHTA and CDR2 is FQGTGA. CDR3 amino acids: CASSLGQNTEAFF. The CDR3 region has the DNA TGTGCCAGCAGCTTGGGACAGAACACTGAAGCTTTCTTT.

This clone was seen once. This chain joins TRBV6-5 and TRBJ2-3, with no clear D. CDR1 and CDR2 (germline): MNHEY, SVGAGI. The CDR3 has 14 amino acids. Between the trimmed V and J ends, which lost 4 bases and 3 bases, there was a span of 11 bases. CDR3 region: CASSFSRLTDTQYF. DNA for the CDR3: TGTGCCAGCAGTTTTAGTAGGCTGACAGATACGCAGTATTTT.

This clone was detected a few times. V gene TRBV15 combines with J gene TRBJ1-6; D perhaps matches TRBD1 (5 bases). The V and J ends lost 3 bases and 10 bases respectively, with 13 bases between them. Germline V gene data show CDR1 as LNHNV and CDR2 as YYDKDF (reference sequence). The CDR3 contains 14 residues. This CDR3 is CATSRGRAGSPLHF. The CDR3 nucleotides read TGTGCCACCAGCAGGGGCAGGGCCGGGTCACCCCTCCACTTT. Together with reference TRBV15 and TRBJ1-6, the CDR3 gives the full variable domain: DAMVIQNPRYQVTQFGKPVTLSCSQTLNHNVMYWYQQKSSQAPKLLFHYYDKDFNNEADTPDNFQSRRPNTSFCFLDIRSPGLGDTAMYLCATSRGRAGSPLHFGNGTRLTVT.

The chain joins TRBV7-6 to TRBJ2-5, with unresolved D. V was pared by 5 bases and J by 2 bases, with 6 bases between. In germline, CDR1 is SGHVS, CDR2 FNYEAQ. The CDR3 runs 12 residues. DNA for the CDR3: TGTGCCAGCAGCGGACCGCAAGAGACCCAGTACTTC. It codes for CASSGPQETQYF. Variable domain in full (rest from reference TRBV7-6 and TRBJ2-5): GAGVSQSPRYKVTKRGQDVALRCDPISGHVSLYWYRQALGQGPEFLTYFNYEAQQDKSGLPNDRFSAERPEGSISTLTIQRTEQRDSAMYRCASSGPQETQYFGPGTRLLVL.

The chain carries TRBV28 and TRBJ2-7; D remains ambiguous. Germline V CDR1 and CDR2: MDHEN, SYDVKM. This CDR3 is built from 12 residues. V shed 2 bases and J shed 7 bases, with 9 bases lying between them. The CDR3 sequence: CASSLVYKEQYF. CDR3 nucleotide sequence: TGTGCCAGCAGTTTAGTGTACAAAGAGCAGTACTTC. Complete variable domain (other parts from reference TRBV28 and TRBJ2-7): DVKVTQSSRYLVKRTGEKVFLECVQDMDHENMFWYRQDPGLGLRLIYFSYDVKMKEKGDIPEGYSVSREKKERFSLILESASTNQTSMYLCASSLVYKEQYFGPGTRLTVT.

The CDR3 nucleotides are TGCGCCAGCAGCCCTCAGGGGCAGAAAGGCTACGAGCAGTACTTC. Protein product: CASSPQGQKGYEQYF. The chain combines TRBV4-3 with TRBJ2-7; a weak D match, TRBD1 (6 bases). The CDR3 consists of 15 residues. Germline V gene sequence: CDR1 LGHNA, CDR2 YSLEER. V gave up 4 bases and J gave up 3 bases, with 16 bases separating them.

The chain employs TRBV7-2 and TRBJ2-7; 8 bases align to TRBD2. CDR1 and CDR2 from the germline V gene are SGHTA and FQGNSA. This CDR3 has 17 residues. V shed 5 bases, J shed 0 bases, and the junction held 12 bases outside the gene matches. CDR3 DNA sequence: TGTGCCAGCAGCCCCCAACCCAGCGGGAGTAGCTCCTACGAGCAGTACTTC. Its protein product is CASSPQPSGSSSYEQYF.

The V call is TRBV14, the J call TRBJ2-5; 8 bases line up with TRBD1. V lost 6 bases to trimming and J lost 5 bases; unmatched junction nucleotides: 5. Germline values: CDR1 SGHDN, CDR2 FVKESK. The CDR3 length is 13 residues. Here the CDR3 DNA reads TGTGCCAGCAGGGGCTCAGGGGGCGAGACCCAGTACTTC. Its protein product is CASRGSGGETQYF.

The CDR3 DNA follows: TGTGCCAGCAGTTCTCAAGGGTCCAGGGACTATGGCTACACCTTC. As protein: CASSSQGSRDYGYTF. V and J are TRBV28 and TRBJ1-2; a weak D match, TRBD1 (5 bases). V lost 4 bases to trimming and J lost 3 bases, with 15 bases between them. The CDR3 runs 15 residues. CDR1 and CDR2 from the germline V gene are MDHEN and SYDVKM.

This clone has a single count. The V and J genes are TRBV2 and TRBJ1-2, with a tentative D call TRBD1 (6 bases). This CDR3 has 14 amino acids. V shed 6 bases and J shed 4 bases, with 15 bases lying between them. CDR1 and CDR2 (germline): SNHLY, FYNNEI. The chain's CDR3 is CASSPRGSGYGYTF. CDR3 DNA sequence: TGTGCCAGCAGCCCCAGGGGTTCGGGCTATGGCTACACCTTC.